This TCR beta chain was sequenced for a study of brain T cells in children with intractable seizures (dated by TCRdb to the early 2020s). Context from the whole study: Resected brain tissue from over 50 pediatric epilepsy surgery cases was initially screened for immune gene transcripts with a NanoString immunology panel. Of the approximately twelve selected surgery cases, pre-surgery blood was also sequenced for eight, so four had brain tissue only. The paper as a whole reports these results and caveats: Sequencing depth differed between pre- and post-surgery blood, so clones missing from the pre-surgery sample may reflect undersampling. Viral specificity was inferred solely from CDR3 sequence similarity, and the HCMV serostatus of the patients was not known.

V lost 2 bases and J lost 0 bases; the stretch between them is 10 bases long. The germline V gene specifies MNHEY as CDR1 and SVGEGT as CDR2. Inclusive of the bounding cysteine and phenylalanine, the CDR3 is 15 residues long. The CDR3 DNA has 45 bases and is translated from base 1. TCR beta chain sequences were generated from genomic DNA using the immunoSEQ assay. The published analysis was carried out like this. CDR3 sequences that did not begin with the conserved framework cysteine at position 104 were removed manually. To get clonality, the normalized Shannon's Diversity Index was subtracted from one, giving values from 0 (maximal diversity) to 1 (oligoclonal). Differences in the frequency of the same CDR3 between samples, such as brain versus blood, were assessed with chi-squared comparison-of-proportions tests. Public clonotypes were found through immuneACCESS searches, while the VDJdb browser was used to judge similarity to known antiviral clonotypes. TCRdb's version of the immuneACCESS table is confined to in-frame rearrangements and falls short of the full clone set. An unresolved V gene accounts for under half of the shortfall where checked; the remainder is of unknown origin. Clone size and V and J calls were adopted from that table, with D and trimming inferred from the DNA. This sample is represented by approximately 41,000 clones; around nine tenths of them were singletons. The ten largest clonotypes hold around 5.9% of the sample.

About this clone itself: Its antigen is still unknown. No clone much larger than this one lies a single base away; base qualities are absent.

Read against the paper, the sample's time point label means: resected brain tissue, or blood drawn just prior to surgery. Surgery cases with the highest brain T cell transcript signatures were selected for TCR beta chain sequencing of brain tissue and, where available, blood. Patients had been treated with at least one anti-epileptic drug before surgery. TCR-sequenced patients were children with drug-resistant epilepsy due to tuberous sclerosis complex, focal cortical dysplasia, Rasmussen encephalitis or hemimegalencephaly. Bulk genomic DNA was extracted from unsorted brain tissue and whole blood with the Monarch genomic DNA purification kit.

Here the sequenced sample was peripheral blood, taken at surgery. The TCR was taken from a girl under 10 years old with tuberous sclerosis and intractable seizures. Recombination linked TRBV6-2 or TRBV6-3 to TRBJ2-5; TRBD2 is a weak D gene call, 6 bases matching. The DNA sequence is given as TGTGCCAGCAGTTACCCATGGACTAACCAAGAGACCCAGTACTTC. This gives the protein CASSYPWTNQETQYF.